The rows below give T cell receptor beta chains drawn from one sample of a study of cytomegalovirus exposure and HLA in healthy donors. Sequencing used immunoSEQ multiplex PCR; TCRdb keeps in-frame clones, though not all of them. The data contain over 45,000 clones, 83% of them singletons. Sequenced material: PBMCs. These TCRs come from a man aged 25 to 40 in good health and CMV-seronegative. The CDR3 runs from the conserved cysteine through the conserved F or W. A D gene is named only where the DNA matches it firmly. Clone size is not always given. Where it is, it says once, few, many or a class for expanded clones.

CASSSGVGTDTQYF TGTGCCAGTAGTAGCGGGGTTGGGACAGATACGCAGTATTTT TRBJ2-3 - TRBV19 -
CASSYSDRGYGYTF TGTGCCAGCAGTTACTCGGACAGGGGATATGGCTACACCTTC TRBJ1-2 TRBD1 TRBV6-5 -
CASSQDPLTGINTEAFF TGTGCCAGCAGCCAAGATCCCTTGACAGGGATTAACACTGAAGCTTTCTTT TRBJ1-1 TRBD1 TRBV14 -
CASAMGQGAFGSQHF TGTGCTAGTGCCATGGGACAGGGGGCCTTCGGGTCCCAGCATTTT TRBJ1-5 TRBD1 TRBV12-5 -
CAWSMGLAGDEQYF TGTGCCTGGAGTATGGGGCTAGCGGGAGACGAGCAGTACTTC TRBJ2-7 TRBD2 TRBV30 -
CASSLVASGPLASYEQYF TGTGCCAGCAGCTTAGTAGCTAGCGGGCCCCTGGCCTCCTACGAGCAGTACTTC TRBJ2-7 TRBD2 TRBV7-8 -
CASSLANEQYF TGCGCCAGCAGCTTGGCAAACGAGCAGTACTTC TRBJ2-7 - TRBV5-1 -
CASTASAGMETQYF TGTGCCAGCACCGCCTCCGCGGGGATGGAGACCCAGTACTTC TRBJ2-5 - TRBV9 -
CASSQPGTTEAFF TGCGCCAGCAGCCAACCCGGGACTACGGAAGCTTTCTTT TRBJ1-1 - TRBV4-1 -
CASSRGGDEQYF TGTGCCAGCAGCCGTGGGGGGGACGAGCAGTACTTC TRBJ2-7 TRBD2 TRBV11-3 -
CASSQAVGSPNYGYTF TGTGCCAGCAGCCAAGCGGTGGGCAGTCCTAACTATGGCTACACCTTC TRBJ1-2 - TRBV7-8 -
CASNQGTGGISYEQYF TGTGCCAGCAACCAGGGCACAGGGGGCATATCCTACGAGCAGTACTTC TRBJ2-7 TRBD1 TRBV2 once
CASSIQGGPGSNQPQHF TGTGCCAGCAGCATACAGGGGGGCCCGGGGAGCAATCAGCCCCAGCATTTT TRBJ1-5 TRBD1 TRBV5-6 few
CASSQELAGVTYEQYF TGCGCCAGCAGCCAAGAACTAGCGGGAGTAACCTACGAGCAGTACTTC TRBJ2-7 TRBD2 TRBV4-1 -
CASRRGGPGSGNTIYF TGTGCCAGCAGGCGAGGGGGCCCGGGTTCCGGAAACACCATATATTTT TRBJ1-3 TRBD1 TRBV5-4 -
CASSLSTSGSYEQYF TGTGCCAGCAGTTTATCGACTAGCGGATCCTACGAGCAGTACTTC TRBJ2-7 TRBD2 TRBV6-6 -
CASSLAGAGDVNEQFF TGCGCCAGCAGCTTGGCCGGCGCGGGAGACGTCAATGAGCAGTTCTTC TRBJ2-1 TRBD2 TRBV5-1 -
CASSSGTPNYGYTF TGTGCCAGCAGCTCCGGGACTCCTAACTATGGCTACACCTTC TRBJ1-2 - TRBV9 -
CASSQAQNQPQHF TGTGCCAGCAGCCAAGCACAGAATCAGCCCCAGCATTTT TRBJ1-5 - TRBV4-2 -
CASSLILGPLHF TGTGCCAGCAGCCTTATCCTCGGACCCCTCCACTTT TRBJ1-6 - TRBV7-2 -
CASFLHRSYEQYF TGTGCCAGCTTCCTACACCGGAGCTACGAGCAGTACTTC TRBJ2-7 - TRBV6-5 -
CASGAQALGTEAFF TGTGCTAGTGGTGCCCAAGCACTAGGGACTGAAGCTTTCTTT TRBJ1-1 - TRBV12-5 few
CASSPRGPSYEQYF TGTGCCAGCAGCCCGAGGGGGCCCTCCTACGAGCAGTACTTC TRBJ2-7 TRBD1 TRBV7-2 -
CAIRDLDRGLDEQYF TGTGCCATCAGGGACCTGGACAGGGGGCTGGACGAGCAGTACTTC TRBJ2-7 TRBD1 TRBV10-3 -
CASRGPGGNQPQHF TGTGCCAGCAGGGGCCCAGGGGGGAATCAGCCCCAGCATTTT TRBJ1-5 TRBD1 TRBV6-1 -
CASGQRGRETQYF TGCGCCAGCGGCCAAAGGGGGCGGGAGACCCAGTACTTC TRBJ2-5 TRBD1 TRBV5-1 once
CASSQAKGQGDTEAFF TGTGCCAGCAGCCAAGCGAAGGGACAGGGGGACACTGAAGCTTTCTTT TRBJ1-1 TRBD1 TRBV16 once
CASSPFWGDSGANVLTF TGTGCCAGCAGCCCCTTCTGGGGGGACTCTGGGGCCAACGTCCTGACTTTC TRBJ2-6 - TRBV14 -
CASSAGTGNTEAFF TGTGCCAGCTCAGCTGGGACAGGGAACACTGAAGCTTTCTTT TRBJ1-1 TRBD1 TRBV18 -
CASSLGTGSTDTQYF TGCGCCAGCAGCCTCGGGACAGGGAGCACAGATACGCAGTATTTT TRBJ2-3 TRBD1 TRBV4-3 -